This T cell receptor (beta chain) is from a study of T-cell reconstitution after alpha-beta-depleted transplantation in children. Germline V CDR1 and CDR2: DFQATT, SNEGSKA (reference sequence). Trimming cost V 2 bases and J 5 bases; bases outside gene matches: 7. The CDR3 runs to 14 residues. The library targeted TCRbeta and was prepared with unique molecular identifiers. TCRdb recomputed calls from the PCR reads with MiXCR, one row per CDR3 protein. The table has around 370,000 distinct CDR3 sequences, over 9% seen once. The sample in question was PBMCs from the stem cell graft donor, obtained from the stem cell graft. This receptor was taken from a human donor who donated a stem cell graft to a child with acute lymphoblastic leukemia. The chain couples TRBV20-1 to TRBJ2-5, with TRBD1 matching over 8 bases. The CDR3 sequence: CSARPQGAKETQYF. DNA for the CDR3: TGCAGTGCTAGACCTCAGGGGGCCAAGGAGACCCAGTACTTC.